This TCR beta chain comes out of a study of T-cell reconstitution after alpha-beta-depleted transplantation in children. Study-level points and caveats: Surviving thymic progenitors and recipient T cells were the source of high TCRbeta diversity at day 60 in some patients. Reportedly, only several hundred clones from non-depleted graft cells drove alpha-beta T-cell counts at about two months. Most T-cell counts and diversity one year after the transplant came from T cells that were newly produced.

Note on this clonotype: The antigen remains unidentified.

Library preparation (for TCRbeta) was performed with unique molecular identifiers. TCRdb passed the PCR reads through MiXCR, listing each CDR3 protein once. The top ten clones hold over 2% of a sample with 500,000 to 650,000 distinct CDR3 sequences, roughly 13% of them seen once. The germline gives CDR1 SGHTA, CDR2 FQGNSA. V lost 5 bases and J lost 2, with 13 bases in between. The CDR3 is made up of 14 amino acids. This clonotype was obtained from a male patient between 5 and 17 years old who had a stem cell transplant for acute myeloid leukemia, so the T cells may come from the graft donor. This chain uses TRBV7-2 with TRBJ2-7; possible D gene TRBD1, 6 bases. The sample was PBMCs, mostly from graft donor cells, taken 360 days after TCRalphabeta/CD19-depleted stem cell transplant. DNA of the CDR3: TGTGCCAGCAGCCAGGACAGCCTGACCTACGAGCAGTACTTC. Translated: CASSQDSLTYEQYF.